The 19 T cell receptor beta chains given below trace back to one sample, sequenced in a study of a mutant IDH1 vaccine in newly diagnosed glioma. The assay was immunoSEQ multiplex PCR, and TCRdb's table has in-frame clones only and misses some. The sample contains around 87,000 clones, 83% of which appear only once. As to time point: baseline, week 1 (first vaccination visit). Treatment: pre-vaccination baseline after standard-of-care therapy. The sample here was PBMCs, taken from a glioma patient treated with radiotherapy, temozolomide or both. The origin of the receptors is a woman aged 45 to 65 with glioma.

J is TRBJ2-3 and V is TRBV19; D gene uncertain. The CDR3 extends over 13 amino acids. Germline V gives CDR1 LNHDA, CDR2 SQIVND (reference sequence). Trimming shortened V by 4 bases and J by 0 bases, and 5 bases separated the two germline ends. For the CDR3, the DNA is TGTGCCAGTAGTACTTCTAGCACAGATACGCAGTATTTT. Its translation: CASSTSSTDTQYF.

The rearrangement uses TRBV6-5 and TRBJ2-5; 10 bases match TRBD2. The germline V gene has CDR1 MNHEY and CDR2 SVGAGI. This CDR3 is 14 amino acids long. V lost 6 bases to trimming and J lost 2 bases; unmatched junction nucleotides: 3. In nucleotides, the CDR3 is TGTGCCAGCAGAAAGCGGGGGGGACAAGAGACCCAGTACTTC. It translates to CASRKRGGQETQYF.

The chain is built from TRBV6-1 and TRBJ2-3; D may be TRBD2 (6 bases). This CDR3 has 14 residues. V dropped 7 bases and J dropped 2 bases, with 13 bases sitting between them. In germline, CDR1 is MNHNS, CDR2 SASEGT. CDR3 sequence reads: CASIRDLPTDTQYF. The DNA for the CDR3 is TGTGCCAGCATTAGGGACTTGCCCACAGATACGCAGTATTTT.

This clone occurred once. CDR3 in amino acids: CASSLGQTNTGELFF. CDR3 sequence (DNA): TGTGCCAGCAGTCTCGGACAGACCAACACCGGGGAGCTGTTTTTT. This chain connects TRBV11-2 to TRBJ2-2; D possibly corresponds to TRBD1 (6 bases). This CDR3 comprises 15 residues. Deletions cut 6 bases from V and 2 bases from J, with 13 bases between. Germline CDR1 SGHAT, CDR2 FQNNGV.

The DNA for the CDR3 is TGTGCCAGCAGCTCCGGCGCGGACCTTTATGGCTACACCTTC. It codes for CASSSGADLYGYTF. V is TRBV5-4 and J is TRBJ1-2; D call uncertain. The CDR3 length is 14 residues. CDR1 is SGHNT and CDR2 is YYREEE in the germline V gene (reference sequence). With 3 bases removed from V and 5 bases from J, the gap between germline ends came to 14 bases.

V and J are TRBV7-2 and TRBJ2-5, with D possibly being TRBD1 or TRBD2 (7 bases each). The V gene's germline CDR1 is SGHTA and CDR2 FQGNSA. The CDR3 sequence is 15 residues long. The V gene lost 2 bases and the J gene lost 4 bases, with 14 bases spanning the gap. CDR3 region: CASSLFAGGVETQYF. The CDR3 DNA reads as TGTGCCAGCAGCTTATTTGCAGGGGGGGTAGAGACCCAGTACTTC.

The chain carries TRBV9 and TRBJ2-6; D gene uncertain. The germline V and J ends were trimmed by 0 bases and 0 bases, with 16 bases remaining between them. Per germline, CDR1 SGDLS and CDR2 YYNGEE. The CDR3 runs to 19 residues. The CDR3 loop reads CASSVGYSSPFSGANVLTF. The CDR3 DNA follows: TGTGCCAGCAGCGTAGGTTACTCTTCTCCCTTCTCTGGGGCCAACGTCCTGACTTTC.

The CDR3 spells CATRQGLSNQPQHF. The DNA for the CDR3 is TGTGCCACCAGACAGGGGTTGAGCAATCAGCCCCAGCATTTT. V is TRBV2 and J is TRBJ1-5; 8 nucleotides match TRBD1. V lost 10 bases, J lost 1 base, and 6 bases stayed unmatched. The CDR3 covers 14 residues. The germline V gene has CDR1 SNHLY and CDR2 FYNNEI.

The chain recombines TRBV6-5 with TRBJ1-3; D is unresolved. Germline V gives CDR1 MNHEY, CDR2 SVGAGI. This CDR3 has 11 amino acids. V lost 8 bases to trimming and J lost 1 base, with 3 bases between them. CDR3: CASVSGNTIYF. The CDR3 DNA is TGTGCCAGCGTGTCTGGAAACACCATATATTTT.

CDR3 bases: TGTGCCAGCAGTCCCGGGACAGCCAGCTCCTACGAGCAGTACTTC. This encodes CASSPGTASSYEQYF. The chain carries TRBV6-1 and TRBJ2-5, with 7 bases lining up with TRBD1. The J call is uncertain, as TRBJ2-7 better fits the DNA end. The CDR3 spans 15 residues. Germline assignment: CDR1 MNHNS and CDR2 SASEGT.

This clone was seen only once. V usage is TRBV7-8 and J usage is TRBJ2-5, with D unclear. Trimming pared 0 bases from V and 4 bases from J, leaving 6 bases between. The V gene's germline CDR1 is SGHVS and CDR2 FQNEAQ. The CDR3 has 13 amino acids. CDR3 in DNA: TGTGCCAGCAGCTTAGCGGGGTCAGAGACCCAGTACTTC. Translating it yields CASSLAGSETQYF.

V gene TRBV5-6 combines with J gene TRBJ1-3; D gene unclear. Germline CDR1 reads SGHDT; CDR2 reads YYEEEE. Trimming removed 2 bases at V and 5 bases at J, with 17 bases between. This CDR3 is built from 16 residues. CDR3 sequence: CASSFGVGGSRNTIYF. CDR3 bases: TGTGCCAGCAGCTTCGGTGTCGGTGGATCCCGAAACACCATATATTTT.

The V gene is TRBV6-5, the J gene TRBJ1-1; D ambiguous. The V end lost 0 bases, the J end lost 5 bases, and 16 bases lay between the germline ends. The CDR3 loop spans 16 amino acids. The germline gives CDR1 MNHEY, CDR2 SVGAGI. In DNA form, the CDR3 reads TGTGCCAGCAGTTACTCGGGTGGGAGGGTGTTTACTGAAGCTTTCTTT. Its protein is CASSYSGGRVFTEAFF.

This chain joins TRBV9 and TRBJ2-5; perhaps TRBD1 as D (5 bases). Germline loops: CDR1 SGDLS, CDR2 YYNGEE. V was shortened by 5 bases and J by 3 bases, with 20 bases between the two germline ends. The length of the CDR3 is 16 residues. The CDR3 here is CASSLIAGRREETQYF. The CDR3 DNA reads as TGTGCCAGCAGTCTTATAGCAGGGCGCCGGGAAGAGACCCAGTACTTC.

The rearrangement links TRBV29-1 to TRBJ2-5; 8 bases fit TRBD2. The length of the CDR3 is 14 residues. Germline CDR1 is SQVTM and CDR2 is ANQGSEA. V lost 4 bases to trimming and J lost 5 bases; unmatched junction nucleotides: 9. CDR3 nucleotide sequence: TGCAGCGTTGCTCAGGGACTAGGCTCGGAGACCCAGTACTTC. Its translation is CSVAQGLGSETQYF.

CDR3 sequence reads: CASGLSDTEAFF. As DNA, the CDR3 is TGTGCTAGTGGTTTATCGGACACTGAAGCTTTCTTT. V gene TRBV12-5 combines with J gene TRBJ1-1; unclear D gene. The germline V and J ends were trimmed by 3 bases and 3 bases, with 5 bases remaining between them. Germline V gene data show CDR1 as LGHNT and CDR2 as FRNRAP. The CDR3 contains 12 residues. The full variable domain, with the rest looked up from reference TRBV12-5 and TRBJ1-1, is DARVTQTPRHKVTEMGQEVTMRCQPILGHNTVFWYRQTMMQGLELLAYFRNRAPLDDSGMPKDRFSAEMPDATLATLKIQPSEPRDSAVYFCASGLSDTEAFFGQGTRLTVV.

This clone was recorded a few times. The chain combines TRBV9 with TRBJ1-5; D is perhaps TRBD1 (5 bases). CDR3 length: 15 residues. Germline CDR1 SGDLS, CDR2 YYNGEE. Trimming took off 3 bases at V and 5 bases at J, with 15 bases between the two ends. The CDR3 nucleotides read TGTGCCAGCAGCGCGGCCCCCACACAGGATCAGCCCCAGCATTTT. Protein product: CASSAAPTQDQPQHF.

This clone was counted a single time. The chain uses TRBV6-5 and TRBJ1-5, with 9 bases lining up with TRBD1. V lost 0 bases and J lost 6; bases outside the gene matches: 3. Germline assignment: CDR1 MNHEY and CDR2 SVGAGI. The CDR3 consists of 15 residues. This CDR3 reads CASSYSGTGSQPQHF. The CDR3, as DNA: TGTGCCAGCAGTTACTCTGGGACAGGGAGTCAGCCCCAGCATTTT.

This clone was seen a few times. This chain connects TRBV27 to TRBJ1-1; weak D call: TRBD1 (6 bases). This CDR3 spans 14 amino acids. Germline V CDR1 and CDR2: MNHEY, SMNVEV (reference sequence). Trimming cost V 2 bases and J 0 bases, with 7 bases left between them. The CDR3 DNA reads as TGTGCCAGCAGTTTACAGGGGTTGAACACTGAAGCTTTCTTT. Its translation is CASSLQGLNTEAFF.